This paragraph reports one T cell receptor (beta chain). The antigen is not known. V shed 6 bases and J 1 base; nucleotides not matched to a gene: 6. The CDR3 length is 15 residues. Germline V lookup: CDR1 KGHSH, CDR2 LQKENI. No neoadjuvant therapy was given before resection to the patients supplying these archived tumor blocks. These data come from a study of CXCR4 blockade with PD-1 therapy in pancreatic cancer. Study-wide findings and caveats: Tumors were clonally expanded, mean approximately 0.14 versus 0.053 in healthy blood. Without paired alpha-beta data, shared specificity of dominant clones is unconfirmed.

Some clones are missing from TCRdb's copy, which holds only in-frame ones; the method was immunoSEQ multiplex PCR. The sample has approximately 2,000 clones, 50% to 70% seen once; the top ten hold around 30%. Sequenced input: tumor tissue. The chain uses TRBV18 and TRBJ1-1, with 9 bases identical to TRBD1. This TCR derives from a human donor with pancreatic ductal adenocarcinoma. CDR3 residues: CASSDRGQRNTEAFF. The CDR3 DNA reads TGTGCCAGCTCGGACAGGGGACAAAGGAACACTGAAGCTTTCTTT. The full variable domain, completed using reference TRBV18 and TRBJ1-1, is NAGVMQNPRHLVRRRGQEARLRCSPMKGHSHVYWYRQLPEEGLKFMVYLQKENIIDESGMPKERFSAEFPKEGPSILRIQQVVRGDSAAYFCASSDRGQRNTEAFFGQGTRLTVV.